This is a list of T cell receptor beta chains from one sample in a study of T-cell memory formation after mild COVID-19. TCRdb reprocessed the 5' RACE reads with MiXCR, giving one entry per CDR3 protein. Here the sample spans under 300,000 distinct CDR3 sequences, 8% to 10% being singletons. Sequencing input: PBMCs or a T cell subset sorted from them (not recorded which). The receptors here all came from a man aged 18 to 29 who had mild COVID-19 (a few samples of this study predate the infection). Cell type and time point are not known. Each CDR3 is given with its conserved first and last residue. Clone size is not always given. Where it is, it says once, few, many or a class for expanded clones.

cdr3_aa	v_call	j_call	clone_size
CASSLDRVTTKNIQYF	TRBV5-1	TRBJ2-4	-
CSARTRTYNEQFF	TRBV20-1	TRBJ2-1	-
CSAHNSGGEPQHF	TRBV20-1	TRBJ1-5	-
CASSTGTTFWGYTF	TRBV12-3/TRBV12-4	TRBJ1-2	-
CASSLVLGSSNQPQHF	TRBV7-9	TRBJ1-5	-
CASSFRLAASTGELFF	TRBV5-1	TRBJ2-2	many
CASSLGAQPQHF	TRBV7-9	TRBJ1-5	many
CATSDPTVRKLFF	TRBV24-1	TRBJ1-4	many
CSASSSPGQGAVGQETQYF	TRBV20-1	TRBJ2-5	-
CASSVGTNTGELFF	TRBV9	TRBJ2-2	many
CASSQGVGGTLYEQYF	TRBV4-3	TRBJ2-7	many
CASKQGAKNIQYF	TRBV6-5	TRBJ2-4	-
CASSPAAALADSYNEQFF	TRBV7-2	TRBJ2-1	many
CASSLVGTVDYGYTF	TRBV12-3/TRBV12-4	TRBJ1-2	-
CASERTSAEKYEQYF	TRBV5-5	TRBJ2-7	many
CASSYSRDSPLHF	TRBV6-5	TRBJ1-6	many
CASSLGGAGELFF	TRBV27	TRBJ2-2	many
CSAVFSGEGTDTQYF	TRBV20-1	TRBJ2-3	few
CARSLVQATDTQYF	TRBV5-1	TRBJ2-3	-
CASSLELAGVSSYEQYF	TRBV7-2	TRBJ2-7	few
CASSFRTGGRNEQFF	TRBV5-1	TRBJ2-1	-
CASRLVNTGELFF	TRBV12-3/TRBV12-4	TRBJ2-2	-